Listed below are T cell receptor beta chains from one sample, sequenced in a study of cytomegalovirus exposure and HLA in healthy donors. The repertoire was sequenced with immunoSEQ multiplex PCR; TCRdb's copy has only in-frame clones and lacks some. The table has approximately 220,000 clones, 65% to 90% seen once; the top ten hold around 1.4%. The specimen sequenced was PBMCs. The receptors stem from a girl under 18 in good health and CMV-seronegative. Both conserved end residues are part of each CDR3. Each record gives: clone size, J gene, V gene, D gene, CDR3 protein, CDR3 DNA. D genes are given only for firm matches. For some rows the clone size is stated as once, few or many, or as a class when expanded; others skip it.

>.|TRBJ1-3|TRBV7-2|.
CASSLASMVGRNTIYF
TGTGCCAGCAGCTTAGCGTCAATGGTCGGGAGAAACACCATATATTTT
>.|TRBJ2-2|TRBV4-3|.
CASRREGNTGELFF
TGCGCCAGCAGGCGCGAGGGGAACACCGGGGAGCTGTTTTTT
>.|TRBJ2-5|TRBV5-1|TRBD2
CASSLRAGGQETQYF
TGCGCCAGCAGCTTAAGAGCCGGGGGGCAAGAGACCCAGTACTTC
>few|TRBJ2-6|TRBV5-4|.
CASSEEGSGANVLTF
TGTGCCAGCAGCGAAGAGGGCTCTGGGGCCAACGTCCTGACTTTC
>.|TRBJ2-7|TRBV4-1|.
CASSQGRGAGPNSYEQYF
TGCGCCAGCAGCCAAGGCCGTGGTGCGGGCCCCAACTCCTACGAGCAGTACTTC
>.|TRBJ1-2|TRBV28|TRBD1
CASSRSTGYGYTF
TGTGCCAGCAGTCGATCGACAGGGTATGGCTACACCTTC
>.|TRBJ2-2|TRBV30|.
CAWNPMRTGELFF
TGTGCCTGGAACCCCATGCGCACCGGGGAGCTGTTTTTT
>.|TRBJ1-2|TRBV19|TRBD1
CASSRSSGTEENYGYTF
TGTGCCAGTAGTAGATCCTCCGGGACAGAGGAGAACTATGGCTACACCTTC
>.|TRBJ2-3|TRBV5-1|TRBD2
CASSFLAGEDTQYF
TGCGCCAGCAGCTTCCTAGCGGGAGAAGATACGCAGTATTTT
>.|TRBJ1-1|TRBV28|.
CASGTGSHSFVAEAFF
TGTGCCAGCGGTACCGGGTCCCACTCATTTGTCGCTGAAGCTTTCTTT
>.|TRBJ2-3|TRBV7-3|TRBD2
CASSLIPGIAGETDTQYF
TGTGCCAGCAGCTTAATCCCAGGAATAGCGGGGGAGACAGATACGCAGTATTTT
>.|TRBJ1-5|TRBV25-1|TRBD1
CARGVPGQAQHF
TGTGCCAGAGGGGTCCCGGGACAGGCCCAGCATTTT